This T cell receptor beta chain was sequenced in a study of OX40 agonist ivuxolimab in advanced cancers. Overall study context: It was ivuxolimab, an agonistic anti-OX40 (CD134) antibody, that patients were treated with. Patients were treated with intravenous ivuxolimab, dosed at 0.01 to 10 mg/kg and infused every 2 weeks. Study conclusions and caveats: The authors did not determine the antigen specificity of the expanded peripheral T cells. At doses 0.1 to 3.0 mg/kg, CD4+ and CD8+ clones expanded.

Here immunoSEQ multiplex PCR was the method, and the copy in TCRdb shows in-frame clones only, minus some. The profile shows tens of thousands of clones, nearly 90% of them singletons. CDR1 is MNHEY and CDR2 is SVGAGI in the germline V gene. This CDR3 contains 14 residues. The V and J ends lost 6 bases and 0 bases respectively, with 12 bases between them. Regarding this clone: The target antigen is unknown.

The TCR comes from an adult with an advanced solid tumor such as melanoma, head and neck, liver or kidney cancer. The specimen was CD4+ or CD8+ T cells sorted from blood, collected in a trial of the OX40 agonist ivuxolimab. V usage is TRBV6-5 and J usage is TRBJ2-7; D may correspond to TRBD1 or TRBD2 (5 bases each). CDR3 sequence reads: CASRPPGTSYEQYF. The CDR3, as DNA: TGTGCCAGCAGGCCCCCAGGGACCTCCTACGAGCAGTACTTC.